A selection of T cell receptor beta chains follows, all from one sample in a study of shared clonotypes between healthy human individuals. Some clones are missing from TCRdb's copy, which holds only in-frame ones; the method was immunoSEQ multiplex PCR. The sample includes 450,000 to 500,000 clones, around 80% of them seen just once. Sequenced input: PBMCs. All receptors come from a woman between 35 and 50 years old in good health. Some clones in this sample may be carry-over from other donors' samples. The CDR3 runs from the conserved cysteine through the conserved F or W. Fields, in order: CDR3 length, clone size, J gene, V gene, D gene, CDR3 DNA, CDR3 protein. D genes are given only for firm matches. Only part of the rows carry a size: once, few, many, or a class if the clone is expanded.

14,-,TRBJ2-5,TRBV30,-,TGTGCCTGGAGCCGGGACCGTACTCAAGAGACCCAGTACTTC,CAWSRDRTQETQYF
16,-,TRBJ1-1,TRBV11-2,-,TGTGCCAGCAGCTTCCCAAAAGGGGCTATGAACACTGAAGCTTTCTTT,CASSFPKGAMNTEAFF
15,-,TRBJ2-7,TRBV9,TRBD2,TGTGCCAGCAGCGCACTAGCGGGAGGGCCCCACGAGCAGTACTTC,CASSALAGGPHEQYF
14,-,TRBJ2-7,TRBV6-5,TRBD2,TGTGCCAGCACAAAACTAGCGGGGGGCTACGAGCAGTACTTC,CASTKLAGGYEQYF
16,-,TRBJ2-2,TRBV7-6,-,TGTGCCAGCAGCTTAAAGCCGACGTGGATCACCGGGGAGCTGTTTTTT,CASSLKPTWITGELFF
15,-,TRBJ2-1,TRBV12-5,-,TGTGCTAGTGGTTCCGACAGCTCCAACTACAATGAGCAGTTCTTC,CASGSDSSNYNEQFF
13,-,TRBJ2-5,TRBV7-3,TRBD2,TGTGCCAGCAGTGGGACTACGCAAGAGACCCAGTACTTC,CASSGTTQETQYF
14,-,TRBJ2-2,TRBV9,-,TGTGCCAGCAGCTCTCCGAGCGGCCCCGGGGAGCTGTTTTTT,CASSSPSGPGELFF
16,-,TRBJ1-3,TRBV18,-,TGTGCCAGCTCACCAAGCGAGGGGTACTCTGGAAACACCATATATTTT,CASSPSEGYSGNTIYF
15,-,TRBJ2-2,TRBV10-1,TRBD2,TGCGCCAGCAGTGAAGGTCTAGCGGGCACCGGGGAGCTGTTTTTT,CASSEGLAGTGELFF
14,-,TRBJ1-1,TRBV25-1,-,TGTGCCAGCAATCCAGGGTACGGGGGCACTGAAGCTTTCTTT,CASNPGYGGTEAFF
11,-,TRBJ2-3,TRBV27,-,TGTGCCAGCAGAAAGGACCTGACGCAGTATTTT,CASRKDLTQYF
13,-,TRBJ2-1,TRBV7-2,-,TGTGCCAGCAGCCTGACTACTACCAATGAGCAGTTCTTC,CASSLTTTNEQFF
15,-,TRBJ2-1,TRBV10-3,TRBD2,TGTGCCATCAGTGAGACTAGCGGGCCGTACAATGAGCAGTTCTTC,CAISETSGPYNEQFF
13,-,TRBJ1-1,TRBV30,TRBD1,TGTGCCTGGAGTCCCCGGGCGGACAGGCGGGCTTTCTTT,CAWSPRADRRAFF
14,-,TRBJ2-7,TRBV5-4,TRBD1,TGTGCCAGCAGCCCGACAGGGGGTTTCTACGAGCAGTACTTC,CASSPTGGFYEQYF
16,-,TRBJ2-7,TRBV18,TRBD1,TGTGCCAGCTCATTGGGCCCAGGGCAGGGGGCCGAAGAGCAGTACTTC,CASSLGPGQGAEEQYF
10,-,TRBJ2-1,TRBV29-1,-,TGCAGCGGGGCAGTCAATGAGCAGTTCTTC,CSGAVNEQFF
16,-,TRBJ2-3,TRBV7-3,TRBD2,TGTGCCAGCAGCTTAGGGACTAGAATTTTCACAGATACGCAGTATTTT,CASSLGTRIFTDTQYF
17,-,TRBJ2-1,TRBV28,TRBD1,TGTGCCAGCAGTTTCCTGGCCGGGACAGGGGGTCTCTATGAGCAGTTCTTC,CASSFLAGTGGLYEQFF
11,-,TRBJ2-3,TRBV11-3,-,TGTGCCTCCTCTGGGGAGGATACGCAGTATTTT,CASSGEDTQYF
16,-,TRBJ2-3,TRBV7-9,TRBD2,TGTGCCAGCAGCTCTACTAGCGGGAGGGCCTCAGATACGCAGTATTTT,CASSSTSGRASDTQYF
16,-,TRBJ2-7,TRBV7-3,-,TGTGCCAGCAGCCCAGTGGCGGCTCTATCGCCCTACGAGCAGTACTTC,CASSPVAALSPYEQYF
16,once,TRBJ2-6,TRBV5-1,-,TGCGCCAGCAGCTTGGCAGACTCCTTTGGGGCCAACGTCCTGACTTTC,CASSLADSFGANVLTF
15,-,TRBJ2-7,TRBV2,TRBD2,TGTGCCAGCAGCGAAGGAGCGGGAGAGGCCTACGAGCAGTACTTC,CASSEGAGEAYEQYF
15,-,TRBJ1-4,TRBV7-9,-,TGTGCCAGCAGCTTGGGACCGCCGTCTAATGAAAAACTGTTTTTT,CASSLGPPSNEKLFF
14,-,TRBJ1-1,TRBV11-2,-,TGTGCCAGCAGCTTAGTTGTAGGAGGCACTGAAGCTTTCTTT,CASSLVVGGTEAFF
15,-,TRBJ2-7,TRBV7-2,TRBD2,TGTGCCAGCAGCTTAAGTCTAGCGGGCGTCTACGAGCAGTACTTC,CASSLSLAGVYEQYF
12,-,TRBJ1-1,TRBV9,-,TGTGCCAGCCGCGGGCGCGGGACTGAAGCTTTCTTT,CASRGRGTEAFF
17,-,TRBJ2-1,TRBV18,TRBD1,TGTGCCAGCTCACCAAATTTGGCAGGGGGCCCCTACAATGAGCAGTTCTTC,CASSPNLAGGPYNEQFF
15,-,TRBJ2-7,TRBV19,TRBD2,TGTGCCAGTAGTCTCCCCGGGACTAGCCCCTACGAGCAGTACTTC,CASSLPGTSPYEQYF
11,once,TRBJ1-2,TRBV25-1,-,TGTGCCAGCACGGAGGGGTATGGCTACACCTTC,CASTEGYGYTF
13,-,TRBJ2-1,TRBV4-3,-,TGCGCCAGCAGCCAAGAAAGTTACAATGAGCAGTTCTTC,CASSQESYNEQFF
12,-,TRBJ2-1,TRBV29-1,TRBD1,TGCAGCGGGACAGGGGCTTACAATGAGCAGTTCTTC,CSGTGAYNEQFF
13,-,TRBJ1-1,TRBV5-1,-,TGCGCCAGCAGCGTGGTTGGGAACACTGAAGCTTTCTTT,CASSVVGNTEAFF
12,-,TRBJ2-7,TRBV7-9,-,TGTGCCAGCAGCCAAGAGGGTGGCGAGCAGTACTTC,CASSQEGGEQYF
16,-,TRBJ2-7,TRBV10-3,TRBD2,TGTGCCATCAGTGAGTCCCCGCAGCGGGAGTCCTACGAGCAGTACTTC,CAISESPQRESYEQYF
13,-,TRBJ2-3,TRBV7-3,-,TGTGCCAGCAGCCCGGGCCTTGGAGATACGCAGTATTTT,CASSPGLGDTQYF
14,-,TRBJ2-1,TRBV7-6,-,TGTGCCAGCAGCCGGTACCGAACCTACAATGAGCAGTTCTTC,CASSRYRTYNEQFF
17,-,TRBJ1-3,TRBV7-6,TRBD1,TGTGCCAGCAGCTTACTTACGGGACAGTTCTCTGGAAACACCATATATTTT,CASSLLTGQFSGNTIYF
15,-,TRBJ2-3,TRBV4-1,-,TGCGCCAGCAGCCAAGCCCCGGGGTGGACAGATACGCAGTATTTT,CASSQAPGWTDTQYF
15,few,TRBJ2-7,TRBV11-2,-,TGTGCCAGCAGCCCCCTTGGGCTAGGTTCGTCCGAGCAGTACTTC,CASSPLGLGSSEQYF
14,-,TRBJ1-5,TRBV5-4,-,TGTGCCAGCAGCTCCGACGGCTACGAACAGCCCCAGCATTTT,CASSSDGYEQPQHF
16,-,TRBJ2-7,TRBV28,-,TGTGCCAGCAGTTCCCCCCACGACGGAGGAACCTACGAGCAGTACTTC,CASSSPHDGGTYEQYF
13,once,TRBJ1-4,TRBV5-5,-,TGTGCCAGCAGCTTGGACGGGACCGCGCGACTGTTTTTT,CASSLDGTARLFF
14,-,TRBJ1-1,TRBV6-5,-,TGTGCCAGCAGTTACTCCCCCAAAAACACTGAAGCTTTCTTT,CASSYSPKNTEAFF
18,-,TRBJ2-1,TRBV11-2,TRBD1,TGTGCCAGCAGCTTAGACCTATACAGGGGCCTTTCCTACAATGAGCAGTTCTTC,CASSLDLYRGLSYNEQFF
18,-,TRBJ2-5,TRBV19,TRBD2,TGTGCCAGTAGTGCGGACAAGGGACTAGCGGGAGTCGGGGAGACCCAGTACTTC,CASSADKGLAGVGETQYF
13,-,TRBJ1-6,TRBV18,-,TGTGCCAGCAAAGGGCAGGATAATTCACCCCTCCACTTT,CASKGQDNSPLHF
14,-,TRBJ1-1,TRBV5-1,-,TGCGCCAGCAGCTTGGTGGCCATGAACACTGAAGCTTTCTTT,CASSLVAMNTEAFF
19,-,TRBJ2-2,TRBV10-2,TRBD2,TGCGCCAGCAGTGGACCGGGACTAGCGGGAGTAGGAAACACCGGGGAGCTGTTTTTT,CASSGPGLAGVGNTGELFF
17,-,TRBJ2-3,TRBV11-2,TRBD2,TGTGCCAGCAGCAATAAAGCGGGAGGGCCGAGTGGAGATACGCAGTATTTT,CASSNKAGGPSGDTQYF
16,-,TRBJ1-5,TRBV2,-,TGTGCCAGCAGTGTTAGGGGGATTCATAGCAATCAGCCCCAGCATTTT,CASSVRGIHSNQPQHF
18,few,TRBJ1-1,TRBV5-1,-,TGCGCCAGCAGCTTGTTATCGACCGTCGTAGGCAGGGGCACTGAAGCTTTCTTT,CASSLLSTVVGRGTEAFF
13,-,TRBJ1-2,TRBV5-6,-,TGTGCCAGCAGCCCGGAACGCAGCCCAGGCTACACCTTC,CASSPERSPGYTF